What follows are 23 T cell receptor beta chains derived from one specimen sequenced in a study of T cells in Graves' hyperthyroidism and ophthalmopathy. RNA transcripts were the template for amplifying TCR beta CDR3 regions. The HTBI primer set drove a first-round RT-PCR of the TCR CDR3. From the multiplex PCR reads, TCRdb called clonotypes with MiXCR, one entry per CDR3 protein. The table records roughly 570,000 distinct CDR3 sequences, 46% of them present only once. Specimen: peripheral blood or thyroid tissue (not recorded which). The receptors come from an adult woman with Graves' disease, either hyperthyroidism or ophthalmopathy (not recorded which).

For this clonotype: At one of its ends the junction is not consistent with the germline gene, which may arise from a read error. The V call is TRBV2, the J call TRBJ2-2; D possibly matches TRBD1 or TRBD2 (5 bases each). The germline V gene has CDR1 SNHLY and CDR2 FYNNEI. The CDR3 length is 15 residues. DNA for the CDR3: TGTGCCAGCAGTCAGGGACCCGCGAACACCGGGGAGCTGTCTTGG. Protein product: CASSQGPANTGELSW.

This clonotype was seen ten or more times. The chain couples TRBV7-9 to TRBJ2-7; 13 nucleotides agree with TRBD2. CDR3 size: 16 residues. Germline trimming cut 4 bases from V and 2 bases from J; bases unmatched to any gene: 5. Germline V CDR1 and CDR2: SEHNR, FQNEAQ (reference sequence). The CDR3 sequence: CASSSGLAGIPYEQYF. CDR3 DNA sequence: TGTGCCAGCAGCTCGGGACTAGCGGGGATTCCCTACGAGCAGTACTTC.

The chain combines TRBV12-3 or TRBV12-4 with TRBJ1-5; D remains unclear. The CDR3 consists of 14 residues. The V gene lost 6 bases and the J gene lost 9 bases, with 18 bases spanning the gap. The CDR3 loop is CASSQSSGSGPQHF. In DNA, the CDR3 is TGTGCCAGCAGCCAATCCTCGGGTTCTGGGCCCCAGCATTTT.

This clonotype appeared many times. The J gene is TRBJ2-2, the V gene TRBV4-1; D ambiguous. The CDR3 runs to 13 residues. The V gene lost 1 base and the J gene lost 5 bases, with 5 bases spanning the gap. The germline V gene has CDR1 MGHRA and CDR2 YSYEKL. CDR3 region: CASSQVGTGELFF. In nucleotides, the CDR3 is TGCGCCAGCAGCCAAGTTGGTACCGGGGAGCTGTTTTTT.

This clonotype showed up just a few times. A read error may explain this, as a much larger clone is one base away. The chain uses TRBV20-1 and TRBJ2-7, with D unresolved. CDR1 and CDR2 (germline): DFQATT, SNEGSKA (reference sequence). The CDR3 runs 12 residues. The CDR3 DNA reads TGCAGTGCTAGAGAGGACCACTACGAGCAGTGCTTC. This codes for CSAREDHYEQCF.

V is TRBV7-8 and J is TRBJ1-6; TRBD1 might be the D (5 bases). V lost 5 bases to trimming and J lost 7 bases, with 15 bases between them. CDR3 length: 15 residues. Germline V gene sequence: CDR1 SGHVS, CDR2 FQNEAQ. As DNA, the CDR3 is TGTGCCAGCAGCCCCCGGGACCAAACGAATTCACCCCTCCACTTT. Its protein product is CASSPRDQTNSPLHF.

This clonotype was seen ten or more times. The CDR3: CASGDMYSPLHF. CDR3 DNA: TGTGCCAGTGGAGATATGTATTCACCCCTCCACTTT. The V call is TRBV19, the J call TRBJ1-6; D unresolved. There are 12 residues in the CDR3. CDR1 is LNHDA and CDR2 is SQIVND in the germline V gene (reference sequence). V dropped 8 bases and J dropped 8 bases, with 10 bases sitting between them.

Concerning this clonotype: A much bigger clone sits one base away, suggesting this may be a read error. The J gene is TRBJ1-6, the V gene TRBV7-8; perhaps TRBD1 as D (5 bases). With 5 bases removed from V and 10 bases from J, the gap between germline ends came to 15 bases. Germline-derived CDR1 and CDR2 are SGHVS and FQNEAQ. CDR3 length: 14 amino acids. CDR3 coding DNA: TGTGCCAGCAGCCCGGCAGGGAGAGGATCACCCCTCCACTTT. This sequence encodes CASSPAGRGSPLHF.

Details on this clonotype: Possible read error: a much larger clone is one base away. This rearrangement joins TRBV9 to TRBJ2-2; 7 bases line up with TRBD1. CDR3 size: 17 residues. Germline V gene sequence: CDR1 SGDLS, CDR2 YYNGEE. CDR3 loop: CAGSAAIGGTNTGELFF. CDR3 nucleotide sequence: TGTGCCGGCAGCGCAGCGATAGGGGGCACGAACACCGGGGAGCTGTTTTTT.

CDR3 bases: TGCGCCAGCAGTGTATCGGGGTCTAATTCACCCCTCCACTTT. Protein sequence: CASSVSGSNSPLHF. The chain uses TRBV10-2 and TRBJ1-6; D unclear. Germline V gene lookup returns CDR1 WSHSY and CDR2 SAAADI. This CDR3 is built from 14 residues. V lost 4 bases and J 6 bases, leaving 10 bases between the germline ends.

The chain employs TRBV7-8 and TRBJ1-2, with 7 bases fitting TRBD1. CDR3 length: 14 amino acids. Per germline, CDR1 SGHVS and CDR2 FQNEAQ. Unmatched junction bases numbered 3, after V lost 3 bases and J lost 2 bases. Here the CDR3 reads CASSFPTGNYGYTF. The CDR3 DNA reads TGTGCCAGCAGCTTCCCGACAGGGAACTATGGCTACACCTTC.

This clonotype has a count of ten or more. The rearrangement uses TRBV11-2 and TRBJ2-2; tentative D call: TRBD1 (5 bases). Trimming left V 5 bases short and J 5 bases short, with 9 bases between. Per germline, CDR1 SGHAT and CDR2 FQNNGV. The CDR3 sequence is 13 residues long. CDR3 protein: CASSGAYTGELFF. The CDR3 nucleotides are TGTGCCAGCAGCGGGGCGTATACCGGGGAGCTGTTTTTT. Together with reference TRBV11-2 and TRBJ2-2, the CDR3 gives the full variable domain: EAGVAQSPRYKIIEKRQSVAFWCNPISGHATLYWYQQILGQGPKLLIQFQNNGVVDDSQLPKDRFSAERLKGVDSTLKIQPAKLEDSAVYLCASSGAYTGELFFGEGSRLTVL.

This clonotype was seen a handful of times. The chain joins TRBV7-2 to TRBJ2-5; a possible D gene is TRBD1 (6 bases). V was clipped by 1 base and J by 5 bases, with 17 bases between them. Germline CDR1 and CDR2: SGHTA and FQGNSA. The CDR3 sequence is 16 residues long. The CDR3 sequence is CASSLGSTGWGETQYF. The CDR3 DNA sequence: TGTGCCAGCAGCTTAGGGTCTACAGGGTGGGGTGAGACCCAGTACTTC.

This chain joins TRBV7-3 and TRBJ2-3; perhaps D is TRBD1 or TRBD2 (5 bases each). The CDR3 has 15 amino acids. CDR1 and CDR2 from the germline V gene are SGHTA and FQGTGA. Trimming pared 5 bases from V and 4 bases from J, leaving 16 bases between. The CDR3 DNA follows: TGTGCCAGCAGCCCCTGGGCCCGGGACCCAGATACGCAGTATTTT. Translated: CASSPWARDPDTQYF.

This clonotype was seen only a few times. The rearrangement uses TRBV2 and TRBJ2-5; a weak D match, TRBD1 (7 bases). This CDR3 spans 15 amino acids. Between the trimmed V and J ends, which lost 4 bases and 4 bases, there was a span of 16 bases. CDR1 is SNHLY, CDR2 FYNNEI, per germline. The CDR3, as DNA: TGTGCCAGCAGTGCCAGGGGGGAGGCCGTAGAGACCCAGTACTTC. Its translation: CASSARGEAVETQYF.

Only a few counts were recorded for this clonotype. V is TRBV29-1 and J is TRBJ1-2; D gene unclear. The CDR3 extends over 13 amino acids. With 2 bases removed from V and 7 bases from J, the gap between germline ends came to 14 bases. Per the germline V gene, CDR1 is SQVTM and CDR2 is ANQGSEA. The CDR3, as DNA: TGCAGCGTTGAATCAGTAGGGTTCGGTGGCTACACCTTC. This translates into CSVESVGFGGYTF.

Comment on this clonotype: A read error may produce the germline difference seen at one junction end. The chain is built from TRBV12-3 or TRBV12-4 and TRBJ1-1, with D perhaps matching TRBD1 (6 bases). This CDR3 spans 9 amino acids. CDR3: CASTLGGPF. The CDR3 DNA reads TGTGCCAGCACTCTGGGGGGGCCCTTT.

This clonotype came up many times. The V and J genes are TRBV5-4 and TRBJ2-1, with TRBD2 matching 13 bases. The CDR3 runs 15 residues. V was pared by 4 bases and J by 8 bases, with 6 bases of the junction left unmatched. The germline gives CDR1 SGHNT, CDR2 YYREEE (reference sequence). The CDR3 DNA follows: TGTGCCAGCAGCCCCGGGACTAGCGGGAAGTATGAGCAGTTCTTC. This gives the protein CASSPGTSGKYEQFF.

This clonotype has at least ten counts. This rearrangement joins TRBV7-6 to TRBJ1-5; unclear D gene. Germline V lookup: CDR1 SGHVS, CDR2 FNYEAQ. Between the trimmed V and J ends, which lost 6 bases and 7 bases, there was a span of 13 bases. CDR3 length equals 13 residues. CDR3 bases: TGTGCCAGCAGTCAAGGAACGGGACAGCCCCAGCATTTT. Its translation is CASSQGTGQPQHF. Using reference TRBV7-6 and TRBJ1-5 for the parts outside the CDR3, the full variable domain is GAGVSQSPRYKVTKRGQDVALRCDPISGHVSLYWYRQALGQGPEFLTYFNYEAQQDKSGLPNDRFSAERPEGSISTLTIQRTEQRDSAMYRCASSQGTGQPQHFGDGTRLSIL.

This clonotype has a handful of counts. The V call is TRBV20-1, the J call TRBJ2-5; 7 bases are shared with TRBD2. V lost 2 bases to trimming and J lost 1 base; unmatched junction nucleotides: 4. This CDR3 has 14 residues. Germline CDR1 DFQATT, CDR2 SNEGSKA (reference sequence). CDR3 loop: CSARWGLIQETQYF. In DNA form, the CDR3 reads TGCAGTGCTAGATGGGGACTAATCCAAGAGACCCAGTACTTC.

This clonotype was picked up many times. The rearrangement joins TRBV20-1 to TRBJ2-7; tentatively, D is TRBD1 (5 bases). There are 16 residues in the CDR3. Trimming left V 3 bases short and J 2 bases short, with 20 bases between. The V gene's germline CDR1 is DFQATT and CDR2 SNEGSKA (reference sequence). The CDR3, as DNA: TGCAGTGCTAGGTCGGGTATGGGGCGAGCCGCCTACGAGCAGTACTTC. Its translation is CSARSGMGRAAYEQYF.

This clonotype has just a few counts. This chain joins TRBV30 and TRBJ2-2; D is unclear. V lost 4 bases to trimming and J lost 3 bases, with 6 bases between them. The germline CDR1 and CDR2 sequences are GTSNPN and SVGIG (reference sequence). This CDR3 is 12 amino acids long. This CDR3 reads CAWNVYTGELFF. CDR3 DNA sequence: TGTGCCTGGAACGTTTACACCGGGGAGCTGTTTTTT. Full variable domain (rest looked up from reference TRBV30 and TRBJ2-2): SQTIHQWPATLVQPVGSPLSLECTVEGTSNPNLYWYRQAAGRGLQLLFYSVGIGQISSEVPQNLSASRPQDRQFILSSKKLLLSDSGFYLCAWNVYTGELFFGEGSRLTVL.

The rearrangement joins TRBV10-3 to TRBJ1-1; 7 bases match TRBD1. The CDR3 runs to 15 residues. J lost 5 bases, V lost 10 bases, and 16 bases had no gene match. Looked up from germline, CDR1 is ENHRY and CDR2 is SYGVKD. CDR3 nucleotides: TGTGCCAGCTCACCCTCTATGGCAGGGGGAACTGAAGCTTTCTTT. It is translated as CASSPSMAGGTEAFF.